A single sample is the source of the 27 T cell receptor beta chains below, sequenced in a study of control samples from healthy donors and cancer patients. Repertoires were generated with immunoSEQ multiplex PCR, while TCRdb's copy carries only in-frame clones and drops some. The table lists about 150,000 clones, 85% to 95% of them singletons. Source material: blood. Receptors were obtained from a man in his fifties or sixties in good health.

This chain uses TRBV24-1 with TRBJ1-2; D remains ambiguous. The V end was cut by 0 bases, the J end by 5 bases, with 18 bases between. Germline CDR1 reads KGHDR; CDR2 reads SFDVKD. The CDR3 is 17 amino acids. The CDR3 DNA reads TGTGCCACCAGTGATTTGAATGGGTCGGGCGACTTTTATGGCTACACCTTC. Its protein product is CATSDLNGSGDFYGYTF.

About this clone itself: The sample holds other DNA sequences that translate to the same CDR3. CDR3 region: CASSLGQGSEKLFF. The DNA of the CDR3 is TGTGCCAGCAGCCTCGGACAGGGAAGCGAAAAACTGTTTTTT. The chain links TRBV6-5 to TRBJ1-4; 8 nucleotides align to TRBD1. V shed 6 bases, J shed 8 bases, and the junction held 8 bases outside the gene matches. CDR1 is MNHEY, CDR2 SVGAGI, per germline. The CDR3 sequence is 14 residues long.

The V gene is TRBV5-1, the J gene TRBJ2-2; possibly TRBD1 or TRBD2 for D (5 bases each). Germline lookup yields CDR1 SGHRS and CDR2 YFSETQ. Trimming took off 0 bases at V and 6 bases at J, with 12 bases between the two ends. The CDR3 is made up of 15 amino acids. The chain's CDR3 is CASSLAEGFAGELFF. CDR3 bases: TGCGCCAGCAGCTTGGCCGAGGGGTTCGCCGGGGAGCTGTTTTTT.

The V call is TRBV6-5, the J call TRBJ2-2; no firm D call. Germline V gene lookup returns CDR1 MNHEY and CDR2 SVGAGI. The CDR3 is 15 amino acids. V lost 8 bases and J lost 4, with 17 bases in between. In DNA form, the CDR3 reads TGTGCCAGCCGAGTTAGAATGGCAGGCACCGGGGAGCTGTTTTTT. This gives the protein CASRVRMAGTGELFF.

Remarks on this clone: This sample includes further DNA sequences coding for the same CDR3. This chain links TRBV3-1 (or the pseudogene TRBV3-2) with TRBJ1-1; the D is unclear. The germline gives CDR1 LGHDT, CDR2 YNNKEL (reference sequence). The V and J ends lost 3 bases and 1 base respectively, with 9 bases between them. CDR3 length: 14 amino acids. CDR3 bases: TGTGCCAGCAGCCAGATTCGGGGGAACACTGAAGCTTTCTTT. The encoded protein is CASSQIRGNTEAFF.

The chain recombines TRBV11-2 with TRBJ1-6, with a weak D call TRBD1 (6 bases). The ends were cut back, 4 bases at V and 7 bases at J, with 17 bases in the middle. This CDR3 spans 16 amino acids. Germline CDR1 is SGHAT and CDR2 is FQNNGV. The CDR3 nucleotides read TGTGCCAGCAGCTACGCTGGGGGGGCGTCGAATTCACCCCTCCACTTT. This codes for CASSYAGGASNSPLHF. Looking up the rest from reference TRBV11-2 and TRBJ1-6 gives the full variable domain: EAGVAQSPRYKIIEKRQSVAFWCNPISGHATLYWYQQILGQGPKLLIQFQNNGVVDDSQLPKDRFSAERLKGVDSTLKIQPAKLEDSAVYLCASSYAGGASNSPLHFGNGTRLTVT.

V is TRBV5-1 and J is TRBJ2-1; D perhaps matches TRBD1 (6 bases). The CDR3 covers 15 residues. CDR1 is SGHRS and CDR2 is YFSETQ in the germline V gene. Trimming took off 5 bases at V and 0 bases at J, with 12 bases between the two ends. CDR3 residues: CASSRDTSSYNEQFF. The DNA for the CDR3 is TGCGCCAGCAGTAGGGACACGAGCTCCTACAATGAGCAGTTCTTC. Looking up the rest from reference TRBV5-1 and TRBJ2-1 gives the full variable domain: KAGVTQTPRYLIKTRGQQVTLSCSPISGHRSVSWYQQTPGQGLQFLFEYFSETQRNKGNFPGRFSGRQFSNSRSEMNVSTLELGDSALYLCASSRDTSSYNEQFFGPGTRLTVL.

For the CDR3, the DNA is TGTGCCAGCAGTTTATACGGACTAAGGGACAGGGGCAATCAGCCCCAGCATTTT. Amino acids: CASSLYGLRDRGNQPQHF. The chain recombines TRBV28 with TRBJ1-5, with TRBD1 matching 9 bases. Trimming at V came to 1 base and at J to 2 bases, leaving 9 bases not matched to a gene. The CDR3 covers 18 residues. The germline V gene has CDR1 MDHEN and CDR2 SYDVKM.

The J gene is TRBJ2-7, the V gene TRBV10-1; 10 bases agree with TRBD1. V was pared by 3 bases and J by 3 bases, with 8 bases of the junction left unmatched. The CDR3 consists of 16 residues. The V gene's germline CDR1 is WNHNN and CDR2 SYGVQD (reference sequence). The CDR3 is CASSDRARTGGYEQYF. DNA of the CDR3: TGCGCCAGCAGTGATCGAGCAAGGACAGGGGGCTACGAGCAGTACTTC.

The V gene is TRBV15, the J gene TRBJ1-2; 10 bases line up with TRBD1. Germline V gene sequence: CDR1 LNHNV, CDR2 YYDKDF (reference sequence). CDR3 size: 13 residues. With V trimmed by 5 bases and J by 8 bases, 5 bases remained unmatched. The CDR3 loop reads CATSLGTGVGYTF. CDR3 DNA sequence: TGTGCCACCAGCTTAGGGACAGGGGTCGGCTACACCTTC.

The rearrangement joins TRBV5-1 to TRBJ2-3; 8 bases map to TRBD2. CDR1 is SGHRS and CDR2 is YFSETQ in the germline V gene. The trim removed 2 bases at V and 1 base at J, leaving 3 bases unmatched. CDR3 length: 15 residues. The CDR3 DNA is TGCGCCAGCAGCTTTGGAGCGGGAGGCACAGATACGCAGTATTTT. Translating gives CASSFGAGGTDTQYF.

The genes are TRBV6-5 and TRBJ2-3, with 10 bases matching TRBD2. The germline gives CDR1 MNHEY, CDR2 SVGAGI. This CDR3 has 16 residues. After removal of 0 bases from V and 3 bases from J, the junction contained 3 bases not matched to a gene. The CDR3 nucleotides are TGTGCCAGCAGTTACTCGTGGACTAGCGGTACAGATACGCAGTATTTT. It yields the protein CASSYSWTSGTDTQYF.

The genes are TRBV5-1 and TRBJ2-6; D possibly uses TRBD1 or TRBD2 (6 bases each). Trimming pared 3 bases from V and 4 bases from J, leaving 11 bases between. The CDR3 totals 15 residues. From germline, CDR1 is SGHRS and CDR2 YFSETQ. The CDR3 protein is CASSSGAPGANVLTF. In DNA, the CDR3 is TGCGCCAGCAGCTCGGGGGCGCCCGGGGCCAACGTCCTGACTTTC.

The chain recombines TRBV28 with TRBJ2-5; no reliable D call. There are 12 residues in the CDR3. The V end lost 5 bases, the J end lost 4 bases, and 8 bases lay between the germline ends. The germline CDR1 and CDR2 sequences are MDHEN and SYDVKM. For the CDR3, the DNA is TGTGCCAGCAGTCCCCACCGAGAGACCCAGTACTTC. This encodes CASSPHRETQYF.

This rearrangement joins TRBV7-2 to TRBJ2-7; TRBD1 is a possible D gene (5 bases). CDR3 length equals 13 residues. Trimming cost V 1 base and J 5 bases, with 9 bases left between them. The V gene's germline CDR1 is SGHTA and CDR2 FQGNSA. Written as DNA, the CDR3 is TGTGCCAGCAGCTTAGGGGGCGGCGACGAGCAGTACTTC. It specifies CASSLGGGDEQYF.

This clone was found once. V and J are TRBV10-3 and TRBJ2-2; 7 bases agree with TRBD2. The CDR3 spans 15 residues. Germline V CDR1 and CDR2: ENHRY, SYGVKD. Trimming at V came to 2 bases and at J to 5 bases, leaving 5 bases not matched to a gene. CDR3 DNA sequence: TGTGCCATCAGTGAGAGGACTAGGGAGACCGGGGAGCTGTTTTTT. As protein: CAISERTRETGELFF.

The chain employs TRBV28 and TRBJ2-6; D possibly corresponds to TRBD1 (6 bases). Between the trimmed V and J ends, which lost 7 bases and 0 bases, there was a span of 13 bases. The V gene's germline CDR1 is MDHEN and CDR2 SYDVKM. The CDR3 has 16 residues. CDR3 DNA sequence: TGTGCCAGCATAGGACAGCTGTTCTCTGGGGCCAACGTCCTGACTTTC. Residues: CASIGQLFSGANVLTF.

The chain combines TRBV7-9 with TRBJ2-7; D may match TRBD1 or TRBD2 (6 bases each). The CDR3 covers 15 residues. Per germline, CDR1 SEHNR and CDR2 FQNEAQ (reference sequence). Deletions cut 8 bases from V and 0 bases from J, with 17 bases between. CDR3 protein: CASRDRGESSYEQYF. The CDR3 region has the DNA TGTGCCAGCCGAGATAGGGGGGAAAGCTCCTACGAGCAGTACTTC. The variable domain in full, completed from reference TRBV7-9 and TRBJ2-7, reads DTGVSQNPRHKITKRGQNVTFRCDPISEHNRLYWYRQTLGQGPEFLTYFQNEAQLEKSRLLSDRFSAERPKGSFSTLEIQRTEQGDSAMYLCASRDRGESSYEQYFGPGTRLTVT.

The genes are TRBV6-2 or TRBV6-3 and TRBJ1-1, with a tentative D call TRBD1 (5 bases). V lost 2 bases, J lost 5 bases, and 9 bases lay in between. CDR3 length: 13 amino acids. Germline CDR1 MNHEY, CDR2 SVGEGT. The CDR3: CASSYVGVTEAFF. The CDR3, as DNA: TGTGCCAGCAGTTACGTGGGGGTGACTGAAGCTTTCTTT.

V gene TRBV5-1 combines with J gene TRBJ1-2; D is uncertain. Trimming stripped 7 bases from V and 5 bases from J, with 21 bases between. This CDR3 region has 15 residues. Germline V gives CDR1 SGHRS, CDR2 YFSETQ. CDR3 in amino acids: CASREPGPTAYGYTF. The CDR3 DNA reads TGCGCCAGCCGTGAACCCGGACCCACCGCATATGGCTACACCTTC.

On this clone itself: Additional DNA sequences in this sample encode the identical CDR3. V and J are TRBV20-1 and TRBJ2-3; no reliable D call. V lost 5 bases, J lost 3 bases, and 3 bases lay in between. The germline CDR1 and CDR2 sequences are DFQATT and SNEGSKA (reference sequence). This CDR3 region has 10 residues. The CDR3 DNA follows: TGCAGTGCTTCGACAGATACGCAGTATTTT. Translation: CSASTDTQYF.

The rearrangement uses TRBV6-4 and TRBJ2-1; 9 bases map to TRBD1. In germline, CDR1 is MRHNA, CDR2 SNTAGT. The CDR3 totals 14 residues. With 6 bases clipped from V and 7 bases from J, the junction kept 7 bases outside the gene matches. In DNA form, the CDR3 reads TGTGCCAGCAGCGCCCTGACAGGGGGGAATGAGCAGTTCTTC. Its protein product is CASSALTGGNEQFF.

This CDR3 is CAWRGGNNQPQHF. The CDR3 DNA sequence: TGTGCCTGGAGAGGGGGGAATAATCAGCCCCAGCATTTT. V gene TRBV30 combines with J gene TRBJ1-5; maybe TRBD1 (6 bases). CDR1 and CDR2 (germline): GTSNPN, SVGIG (reference sequence). The CDR3 contains 13 residues. V was cut by 3 bases and J by 4 bases, with 10 bases left in between.

This rearrangement joins TRBV5-1 to TRBJ1-2; 9 nucleotides line up with TRBD1. The CDR3 runs 14 residues. Germline CDR1 SGHRS, CDR2 YFSETQ. The V segment lost 4 bases and the J segment 8 bases; nucleotides outside the gene matches: 9. The CDR3 here is CASSPGQGQRGYTF. The CDR3 coding sequence is TGCGCCAGCAGCCCGGGACAGGGACAGAGAGGCTACACCTTC.

The chain couples TRBV6-5 to TRBJ2-7, with D perhaps matching TRBD1 (5 bases). The CDR3 spans 12 residues. The germline CDR1 and CDR2 sequences are MNHEY and SVGAGI. The CDR3 DNA follows: TGTGCTTCCCCAGCAGGGTTTTATGAGCAGTACTTC. Translated: CASPAGFYEQYF.

The chain combines TRBV7-6 with TRBJ1-6; no clear D. Germline V gives CDR1 SGHVS, CDR2 FNYEAQ. The CDR3 runs to 17 residues. Trimming cost V 5 bases and J 0 bases, with 14 bases left between them. The CDR3 region has the DNA TGTGCCAGCAGCAAAGGAGCAGTTTACTCCTATAATTCACCCCTCCACTTT. Its translation is CASSKGAVYSYNSPLHF.

The chain joins TRBV10-1 to TRBJ1-2; D is perhaps TRBD1 (5 bases). Trimming removed 4 bases from V and 4 bases from J, with 10 bases in between. CDR1 is WNHNN and CDR2 is SYGVQD in the germline V gene (reference sequence). The CDR3 is made up of 13 amino acids. CDR3 residues: CASSGGPTYGYTF. The CDR3 DNA is TGCGCCAGCAGTGGGGGACCTACCTATGGCTACACCTTC.